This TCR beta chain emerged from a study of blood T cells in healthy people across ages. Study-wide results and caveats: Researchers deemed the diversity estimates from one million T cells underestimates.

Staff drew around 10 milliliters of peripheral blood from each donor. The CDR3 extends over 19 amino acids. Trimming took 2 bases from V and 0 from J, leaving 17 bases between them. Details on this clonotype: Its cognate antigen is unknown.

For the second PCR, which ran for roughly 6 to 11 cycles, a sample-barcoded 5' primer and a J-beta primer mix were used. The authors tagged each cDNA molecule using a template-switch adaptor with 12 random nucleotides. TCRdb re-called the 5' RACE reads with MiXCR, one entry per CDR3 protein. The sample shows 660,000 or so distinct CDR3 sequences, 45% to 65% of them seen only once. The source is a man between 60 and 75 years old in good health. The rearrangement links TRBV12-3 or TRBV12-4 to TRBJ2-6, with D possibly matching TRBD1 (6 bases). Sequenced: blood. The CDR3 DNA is TGTGCCAGCAGTTTACCCCGAGGGGACATGTCCTCTGGGGCCAACGTCCTGACTTTC. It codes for CASSLPRGDMSSGANVLTF.